This record covers a single T cell receptor beta chain. With a J-beta primer mix and a sample-barcoded 5' primer, a second PCR ran about 7 to 12 cycles. TCRdb called the 5' RACE reads again in MiXCR, with one record for every CDR3 protein. The data contain about 780,000 distinct CDR3 sequences, more than 35% of them singletons. The J segment lost 2 bases and the V segment lost 8 bases, leaving 8 bases of the junction unmatched. Germline V CDR1 and CDR2: MGHDK, SYGVNS. The CDR3 covers 15 residues. The entry originates in a study of blood T cells in healthy people across ages. The V gene is TRBV25-1, the J gene TRBJ2-7, with TRBD2 matching over 11 bases. The clonotype was recovered from a man older than 75 in good health. Sample: blood. DNA for the CDR3: TGTGCCAGCCGAGGGACTAGCGGAAGAGCCTACGAGCAGTACTTC. This translates into CASRGTSGRAYEQYF.